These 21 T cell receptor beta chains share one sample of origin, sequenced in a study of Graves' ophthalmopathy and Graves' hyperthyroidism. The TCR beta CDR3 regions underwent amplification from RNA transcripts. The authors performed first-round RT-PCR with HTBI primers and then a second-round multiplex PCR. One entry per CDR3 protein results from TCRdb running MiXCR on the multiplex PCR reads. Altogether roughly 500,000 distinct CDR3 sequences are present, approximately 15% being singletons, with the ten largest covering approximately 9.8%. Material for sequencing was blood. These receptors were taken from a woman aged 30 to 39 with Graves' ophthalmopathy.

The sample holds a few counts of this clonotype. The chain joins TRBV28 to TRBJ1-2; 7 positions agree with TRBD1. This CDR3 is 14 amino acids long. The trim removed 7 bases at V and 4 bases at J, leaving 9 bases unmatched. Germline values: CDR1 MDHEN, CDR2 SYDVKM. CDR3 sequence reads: CASTPQTGSYGYTF. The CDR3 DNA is TGTGCCAGCACCCCACAGACAGGGAGCTATGGCTACACCTTC.

CDR3 residues: CASSYPSLGTGSDEQYF. DNA of the CDR3: TGTGCCAGCAGTTACCCTAGCCTCGGGACAGGGTCAGACGAGCAGTACTTC. The chain is built from TRBV6-2 or TRBV6-3 and TRBJ2-7, with 9 bases fitting TRBD1. J gave up 5 bases and V 2 bases, and 13 bases lay outside the gene matches. CDR1 and CDR2 from the germline V gene are MNHEY and SVGEGT. This CDR3 is built from 17 residues.

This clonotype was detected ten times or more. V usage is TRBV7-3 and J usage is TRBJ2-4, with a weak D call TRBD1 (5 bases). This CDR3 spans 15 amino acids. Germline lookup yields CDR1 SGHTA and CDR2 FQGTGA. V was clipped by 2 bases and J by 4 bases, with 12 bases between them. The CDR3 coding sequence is TGTGCCAGCAGCTTATATGGTCAGGGAAAAAACATTCAGTACTTC. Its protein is CASSLYGQGKNIQYF.

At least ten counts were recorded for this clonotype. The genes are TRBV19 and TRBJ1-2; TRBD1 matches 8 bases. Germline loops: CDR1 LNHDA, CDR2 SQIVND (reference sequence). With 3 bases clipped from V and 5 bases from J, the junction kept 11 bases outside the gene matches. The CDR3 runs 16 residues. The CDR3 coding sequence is TGTGCCAGTAGTATCACCCCCCAGACAGGGGAATATGGCTACACCTTC. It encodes CASSITPQTGEYGYTF.

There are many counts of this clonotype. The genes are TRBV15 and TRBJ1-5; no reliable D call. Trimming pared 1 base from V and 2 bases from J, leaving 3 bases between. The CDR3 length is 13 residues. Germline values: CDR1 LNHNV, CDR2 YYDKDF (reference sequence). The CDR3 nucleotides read TGTGCCACCAGCAGAGGAGGCAATCAGCCCCAGCATTTT. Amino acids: CATSRGGNQPQHF.

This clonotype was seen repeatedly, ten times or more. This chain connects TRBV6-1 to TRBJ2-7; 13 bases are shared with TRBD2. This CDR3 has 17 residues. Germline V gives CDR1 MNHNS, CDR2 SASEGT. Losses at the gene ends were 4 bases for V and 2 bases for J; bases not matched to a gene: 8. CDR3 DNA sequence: TGTGCCAGCAGTGCGACTAGCGGGGGGACGATCACCTACGAGCAGTACTTC. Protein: CASSATSGGTITYEQYF.

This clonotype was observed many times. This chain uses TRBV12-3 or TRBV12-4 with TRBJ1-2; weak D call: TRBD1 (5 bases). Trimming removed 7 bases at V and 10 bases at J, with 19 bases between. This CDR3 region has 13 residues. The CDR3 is CASTSPRAGYYTF. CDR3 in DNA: TGTGCCAGCACCTCACCTCGGGCAGGGTACTACACCTTC.

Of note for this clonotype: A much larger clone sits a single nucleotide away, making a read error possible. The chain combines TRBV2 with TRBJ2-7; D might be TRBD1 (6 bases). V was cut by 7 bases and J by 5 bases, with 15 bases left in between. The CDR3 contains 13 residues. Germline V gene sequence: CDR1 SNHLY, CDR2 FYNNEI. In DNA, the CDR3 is TGTGCCAGCAAGCAGGGGCTCTTCGACGAGCAGTACGTC. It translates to CASKQGLFDEQYV.

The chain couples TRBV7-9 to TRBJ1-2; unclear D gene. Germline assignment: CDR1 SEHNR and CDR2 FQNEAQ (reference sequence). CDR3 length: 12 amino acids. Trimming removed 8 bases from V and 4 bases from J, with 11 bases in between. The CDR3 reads CASGAAGYGYTF. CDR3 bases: TGTGCCAGCGGAGCAGCAGGCTATGGCTACACCTTC.

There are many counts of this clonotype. Here the CDR3 DNA reads TGTGCCAGCAGTCCTCACGGGGAAGGGGCTGGGACTGAAGCTTTCTTT. This gives the protein CASSPHGEGAGTEAFF. The rearrangement links TRBV12-3 or TRBV12-4 to TRBJ1-1; possibly TRBD1 for D (5 bases). V gave up 5 bases and J gave up 5 bases, with 21 bases separating them. The length of the CDR3 is 16 residues.

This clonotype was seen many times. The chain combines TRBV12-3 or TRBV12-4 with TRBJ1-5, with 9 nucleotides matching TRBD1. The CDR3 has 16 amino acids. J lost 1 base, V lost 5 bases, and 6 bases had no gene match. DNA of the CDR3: TGTGCCAGCAGTCCAACGGACAGGGGAAGCAATCAGCCCCAGCATTTT. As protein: CASSPTDRGSNQPQHF.

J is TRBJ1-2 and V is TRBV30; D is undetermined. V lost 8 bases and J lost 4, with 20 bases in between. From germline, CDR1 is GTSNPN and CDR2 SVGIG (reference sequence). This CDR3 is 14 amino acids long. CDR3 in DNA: TGTGCCGGCGGGCCTGGGCCTTCTGGCTATGGCTACACCTTC. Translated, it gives CAGGPGPSGYGYTF.

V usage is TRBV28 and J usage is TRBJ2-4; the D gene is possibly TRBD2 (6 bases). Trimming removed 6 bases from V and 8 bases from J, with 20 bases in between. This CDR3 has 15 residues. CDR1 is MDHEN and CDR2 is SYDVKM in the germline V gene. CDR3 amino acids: CASRPRGRGKHIQYF. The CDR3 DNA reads TGTGCCAGCAGGCCCCGGGGCCGCGGGAAGCACATTCAGTACTTC.

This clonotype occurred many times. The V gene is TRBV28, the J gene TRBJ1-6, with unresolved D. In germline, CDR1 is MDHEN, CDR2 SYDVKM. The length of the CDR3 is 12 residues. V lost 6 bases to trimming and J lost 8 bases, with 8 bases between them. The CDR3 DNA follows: TGTGCCAGCAGCCCCCCCCATTCACCCCTCCACTTT. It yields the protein CASSPPHSPLHF.

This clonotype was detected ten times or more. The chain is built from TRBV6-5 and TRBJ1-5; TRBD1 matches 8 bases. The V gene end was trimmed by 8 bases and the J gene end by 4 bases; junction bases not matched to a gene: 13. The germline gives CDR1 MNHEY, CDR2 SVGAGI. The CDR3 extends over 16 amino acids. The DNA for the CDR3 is TGTGCCAGCTATCCTATGGGCCAGGGGGCGAATCAGCCCCAGCATTTT. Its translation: CASYPMGQGANQPQHF.

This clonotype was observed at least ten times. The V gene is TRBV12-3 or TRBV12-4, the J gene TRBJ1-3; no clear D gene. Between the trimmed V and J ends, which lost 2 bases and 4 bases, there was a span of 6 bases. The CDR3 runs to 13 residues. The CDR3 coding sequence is TGTGCCAGCAGTTTATTACAAGGAAACACCATATATTTT. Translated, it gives CASSLLQGNTIYF.

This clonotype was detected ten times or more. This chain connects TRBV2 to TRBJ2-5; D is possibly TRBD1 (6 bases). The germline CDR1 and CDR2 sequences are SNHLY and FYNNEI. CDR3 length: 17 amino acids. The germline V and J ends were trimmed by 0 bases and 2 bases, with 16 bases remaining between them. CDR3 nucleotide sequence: TGTGCCAGCAGTGAAGCTTCAGGTCGACAGGAGCAAGAGACCCAGTACTTC. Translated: CASSEASGRQEQETQYF.

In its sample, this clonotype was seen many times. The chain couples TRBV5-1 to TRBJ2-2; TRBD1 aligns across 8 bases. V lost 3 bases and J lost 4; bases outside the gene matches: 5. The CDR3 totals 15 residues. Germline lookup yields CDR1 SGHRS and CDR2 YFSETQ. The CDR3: CASSWAQGATGELFF. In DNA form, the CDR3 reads TGCGCCAGCAGCTGGGCCCAGGGGGCCACCGGGGAGCTGTTTTTT.

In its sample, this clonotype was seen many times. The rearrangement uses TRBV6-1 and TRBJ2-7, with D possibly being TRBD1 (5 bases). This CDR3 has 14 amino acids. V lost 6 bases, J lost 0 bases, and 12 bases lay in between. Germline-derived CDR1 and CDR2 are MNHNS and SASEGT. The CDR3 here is CASSLTRVSYEQYF. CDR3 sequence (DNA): TGTGCCAGCAGCCTAACCAGGGTCTCCTACGAGCAGTACTTC.

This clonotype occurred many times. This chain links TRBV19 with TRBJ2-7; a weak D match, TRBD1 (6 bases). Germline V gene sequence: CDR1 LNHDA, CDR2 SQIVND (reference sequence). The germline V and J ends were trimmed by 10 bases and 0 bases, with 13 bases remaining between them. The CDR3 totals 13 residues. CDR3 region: CATRGISSYEQYF. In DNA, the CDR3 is TGTGCCACTAGGGGGATAAGCTCCTACGAGCAGTACTTC.

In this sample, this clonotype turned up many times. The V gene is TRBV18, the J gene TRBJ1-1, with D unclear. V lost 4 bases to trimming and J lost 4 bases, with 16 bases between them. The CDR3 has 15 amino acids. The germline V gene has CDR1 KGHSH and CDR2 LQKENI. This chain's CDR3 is CASSRAGEGGTEAFF. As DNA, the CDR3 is TGTGCCAGCTCACGCGCCGGGGAGGGTGGCACTGAAGCTTTCTTT.